Listed below are T cell receptor beta chains from one sample, sequenced in a study of T cells in Graves' hyperthyroidism and ophthalmopathy. TCRdb re-called the multiplex PCR reads with MiXCR, one entry per CDR3 protein. The sample carries roughly 700,000 distinct CDR3 sequences, around 15% recorded once. Source material: blood. The receptors shown here come from a man aged 45-65 years with Graves' hyperthyroidism. Both conserved end residues are trimmed from each CDR3. A D gene is named only where the DNA matches it firmly.

D,V,length,J,CDR3
NA,TRBV24-1,13,TRBJ2-3,ATSAPDSTPDTQY
NA,TRBV12-3/TRBV12-4,13,TRBJ1-5,ASSLAGGNNQPQH
TRBD1,TRBV7-9,12,TRBJ2-5,ASVSGQGAKTQY
NA,TRBV29-1,12,TRBJ2-6,SVDEGSGANVLT
NA,TRBV9,15,TRBJ1-2,ASSVVDRPHSNYGYT
NA,TRBV11-2,11,TRBJ2-1,ASSTRLGGEQF
NA,TRBV30,10,TRBJ2-5,AWSWSGETQY
TRBD1,TRBV24-1,13,TRBJ2-7,ATSDHRGFSYEQY
TRBD2,TRBV6-9,16,TRBJ2-1,ASSYTRLAGAHYNEQF
NA,TRBV18,13,TRBJ2-1,ASSPNGPSYNEQS
TRBD2,TRBV20-1,13,TRBJ2-1,SARDQAGGFNEQF
NA,TRBV2,14,TRBJ2-7,ASKGSMGKVSYEQY
NA,TRBV12-3/TRBV12-4,12,TRBJ2-7,ASSFGTVIYEQY
NA,TRBV30,8,TRBJ2-5,AWGQFKQY
NA,TRBV7-9,11,TRBJ2-1,ASSLASRNEQF
TRBD2,TRBV7-7,14,TRBJ2-5,ASSLVGTSGSETQY
NA,TRBV7-3,12,TRBJ1-1,ASSLNHLGTEAF
NA,TRBV2,12,TRBJ2-7,ASSESGPPYEQY
NA,TRBV5-6,13,TRBJ2-7,ANSLYGRIENEQY
TRBD2,TRBV15,13,TRBJ2-1,ATSRDPSGYNEQF
TRBD2,TRBV24-1,14,TRBJ2-1,ATSDALAGGGNEQF
NA,TRBV20-1,13,TRBJ1-3,SARKPGHIGNTIY
TRBD2,TRBV20-1,14,TRBJ2-3,SATDASGRVADTQY
NA,TRBV4-1,14,TRBJ1-5,ASSQDIGGIDQPQH
TRBD2,TRBV3-1,14,TRBJ2-7,ASSQDSGSGSYEQY
NA,TRBV6-5,15,TRBJ1-2,ASSYGAQRWANYGYT
NA,TRBV27,11,TRBJ1-2,ATRQGSGYGYT
NA,TRBV29-1,12,TRBJ1-2,SVEDRTFNYGYT
TRBD2,TRBV7-8,14,TRBJ2-1,ASSAQLAGSYNEQF
NA,TRBV24-1,14,TRBJ1-2,ATSDFTPVEGYGYT
TRBD2,TRBV20-1,15,TRBJ2-3,SARDLRTSGRADTQY
TRBD2,TRBV27,13,TRBJ2-1,ASSQGTSGTGEQF
NA,TRBV7-3,11,TRBJ1-2,ASSVGRGYGYT
TRBD1,TRBV18,14,TRBJ2-5,ASSQLSGTGHETQY
TRBD1,TRBV30,11,TRBJ2-3,AGDRGNTDTQY
TRBD1,TRBV2,12,TRBJ1-5,ASTRQGSNQPQH
TRBD1,TRBV12-3/TRBV12-4,15,TRBJ1-5,ASTPQGLGQSNQPQH
TRBD1,TRBV19,13,TRBJ1-4,ASHPPGTANEKLF
NA,TRBV12-3/TRBV12-4,10,TRBJ2-7,ASSRQVYEQY
TRBD1,TRBV9,11,TRBJ1-5,ASSKGASQPQH
NA,TRBV2,13,TRBJ2-6,ASGLPGSGANVLT
NA,TRBV3-1,13,TRBJ2-1,ASSQGTTTHNEQF
NA,TRBV28,12,TRBJ2-1,ASTPGLLYNEQF
NA,TRBV4-1,11,TRBJ2-5,ASSRTTGETQY
TRBD2,TRBV6-2/TRBV6-3,13,TRBJ2-7,ASNAAGTSTREQY
TRBD2,TRBV15,13,TRBJ2-1,ATSTGLAYDNEQF
TRBD2,TRBV11-2,19,TRBJ2-7,ASSLEGTSGKYVMGAYEQY
NA,TRBV2,11,TRBJ2-1,ASIPGAFNEQF
TRBD2,TRBV6-5,16,TRBJ2-1,ASSYRISSGTPRDEQF
NA,TRBV18,13,TRBJ2-5,ASSLTGIRGETQY